This T cell receptor (beta chain) was retrieved from a study of OX40 agonist ivuxolimab in advanced cancers. Turning to the study itself: From roughly 20 to 90 years was the age range, with a mean of around 56 years, and roughly 80% were male.

Notes on this clone: The antigen is unknown.

Losses at the gene ends were 5 bases for V and 4 bases for J; bases not matched to a gene: 3. Per the germline V gene, CDR1 is SGHVS and CDR2 is FQNEAQ. This CDR3 contains 13 residues. Using immunoSEQ multiplex PCR, the repertoire was profiled, and TCRdb retains in-frame clones only, with some absent. The data contain around 100,000 clones, approximately 90% of them singletons. Overall study results and limits: At 0.1 to 3.0 mg/kg, clonal expansion of CD4+ and CD8+ blood T cells had occurred by week 6. CD4+ T cells averaged fewer expanded clones than CD8+ T cells.

The chain couples TRBV7-8 to TRBJ1-2, with 8 bases that match TRBD1. The source is an adult with an advanced solid tumor such as melanoma, head and neck, liver or kidney cancer. The specimen was CD4+ or CD8+ T cells sorted from blood, collected in a trial of the OX40 agonist ivuxolimab. CDR3: CASSQGAVYGYTF. The DNA for the CDR3 is TGTGCCAGCAGCCAGGGGGCGGTCTATGGCTACACCTTC.